Below, 12 T cell receptor beta chains from the same sample are listed, as sequenced in a study of beta chain features in type 1 diabetes. As every portion of the isolated RNA was reverse transcribed, the sequencing read expressed TCRB transcripts. Some clones are missing from TCRdb's copy, which holds only in-frame ones; the method was immunoSEQ multiplex PCR. The sample contains 300,000 to 350,000 clones, 12% to 15% of which appear only once. Source material: central memory CD4+ T cells from blood. The source of these receptors is a man under 40 in good health.

V gene TRBV2 combines with J gene TRBJ2-5, with D possibly TRBD2 on 6 matching bases. This CDR3 spans 12 amino acids. From germline, CDR1 is SNHLY and CDR2 FYNNEI. Between the trimmed V and J ends, which lost 6 bases and 7 bases, there was a span of 12 bases. CDR3 loop: CASRRDSWTQYF. The DNA of the CDR3 is TGTGCCAGCAGACGGGACTCATGGACCCAGTACTTC.

The V gene is TRBV18, the J gene TRBJ2-5, with TRBD2 as a possible D gene (5 bases). Germline V gene data show CDR1 as KGHSH and CDR2 as LQKENI. Trimming pared 4 bases from V and 1 base from J, leaving 7 bases between. The CDR3 length is 13 residues. The chain's CDR3 is CASSLSVQETQYF. The CDR3 DNA reads as TGTGCCAGCTCACTTAGCGTCCAAGAGACCCAGTACTTC.

This rearrangement joins TRBV7-2 to TRBJ1-4, with D maybe TRBD1 (6 bases). Germline V gives CDR1 SGHTA, CDR2 FQGNSA. Between the trimmed V and J ends, which lost 2 bases and 6 bases, there was a span of 13 bases. This CDR3 is built from 15 residues. CDR3 loop: CASSLRAGADEKLFF. CDR3 sequence (DNA): TGTGCCAGCAGCTTAAGGGCAGGGGCCGATGAAAAACTGTTTTTT.

This clone has at least ten counts. The chain is built from TRBV4-1 and TRBJ2-2, with 12 bases fitting TRBD2. V shed 4 bases, J shed 4 bases, and the junction held 7 bases outside the gene matches. CDR3 length: 17 amino acids. Germline V gene sequence: CDR1 MGHRA, CDR2 YSYEKL. CDR3 coding DNA: TGCGCCAGCAGCCCGCTGACTAGCGGGAGCCCCACCGGGGAGCTGTTTTTT. It specifies CASSPLTSGSPTGELFF.

In its sample, this clone was seen a few times. The chain has TRBV5-6 and TRBJ1-2; 11 positions match TRBD1. CDR1 is SGHDT, CDR2 YYEEEE, per germline. The CDR3 spans 14 residues. Germline trimming cut 0 bases from V and 7 bases from J; bases unmatched to any gene: 2. CDR3 sequence (DNA): TGTGCCAGCAGCTTGGGGACAGGGGGCGGTGGCTACACCTTC. Its translation is CASSLGTGGGGYTF. Together with reference TRBV5-6 and TRBJ1-2, the CDR3 gives the full variable domain: DAGVTQSPTHLIKTRGQQVTLRCSPKSGHDTVSWYQQALGQGPQFIFQYYEEEERQRGNFPDRFSGHQFPNYSSELNVNALLLGDSALYLCASSLGTGGGGYTFGSGTRLTVV.

This clone was detected a few times. The rearrangement links TRBV11-2 to TRBJ2-1; tentative D call: TRBD2 (5 bases). The CDR3 has 15 residues. Trimming left V 2 bases short and J 5 bases short, with 13 bases between. CDR1 and CDR2 from the germline V gene are SGHAT and FQNNGV. CDR3 bases: TGTGCCAGCAGCTTAACAGCCACTAGGAACAATGAGCAGTTCTTC. Translation gives CASSLTATRNNEQFF.

This clone turned up a few times. The V gene is TRBV5-1, the J gene TRBJ2-5; 7 nucleotides match TRBD2. The CDR3 has 13 amino acids. CDR1 and CDR2 (germline): SGHRS, YFSETQ. With 4 bases clipped from V and 2 bases from J, the junction kept 2 bases outside the gene matches. The CDR3 region has the DNA TGCGCCAGCAGCGCGGGACTACAAGAGACCCAGTACTTC. Protein: CASSAGLQETQYF.

This clone was observed many times. The V call is TRBV14, the J call TRBJ2-3; D uncertain. CDR3 length equals 13 residues. Trimming shortened V by 2 bases and J by 11 bases, and 14 bases separated the two germline ends. Germline V gives CDR1 SGHDN, CDR2 FVKESK. This CDR3 is CASSQRTQMKQYF. The CDR3 region has the DNA TGTGCCAGCAGCCAAAGGACCCAGATGAAGCAGTATTTT.

This clone was seen a handful of times. This chain uses TRBV27 with TRBJ2-1; no clear D gene. This CDR3 has 13 residues. Germline V gene sequence: CDR1 MNHEY, CDR2 SMNVEV (reference sequence). Between the trimmed V and J ends, which lost 5 bases and 12 bases, there was a span of 17 bases. The CDR3 DNA reads TGTGCCAGCAGTACCAGCTCCTGGGGTATGCAGTTCTTC. It translates to CASSTSSWGMQFF.

This clone was observed a few times. The rearrangement uses TRBV5-6 and TRBJ2-2; D remains ambiguous. The V gene lost 0 bases and the J gene lost 2 bases, with 5 bases spanning the gap. The CDR3 spans 14 residues. Per the germline V gene, CDR1 is SGHDT and CDR2 is YYEEEE. CDR3 region: CASSLGLNTGELFF. In DNA form, the CDR3 reads TGTGCCAGCAGCTTGGGACTCAACACCGGGGAGCTGTTTTTT. The whole variable domain, filled in from reference TRBV5-6 and TRBJ2-2, reads DAGVTQSPTHLIKTRGQQVTLRCSPKSGHDTVSWYQQALGQGPQFIFQYYEEEERQRGNFPDRFSGHQFPNYSSELNVNALLLGDSALYLCASSLGLNTGELFFGEGSRLTVL.

This clone was detected a few times. This chain links TRBV4-1 with TRBJ2-6; D is unclear. Per the germline V gene, CDR1 is MGHRA and CDR2 is YSYEKL. V gave up 4 bases and J gave up 2 bases, with 6 bases separating them. The CDR3 has 14 residues. Here the CDR3 reads CASSPTPGANVLTF. The CDR3 DNA sequence: TGCGCCAGCAGCCCGACCCCTGGGGCCAACGTCCTGACTTTC.

This rearrangement joins TRBV9 to TRBJ2-3, with 7 nucleotides matching TRBD2. Trimming took 1 base from V and 8 from J; bases not matched to a gene: 4. Germline loops: CDR1 SGDLS, CDR2 YYNGEE. The CDR3 loop spans 13 amino acids. The CDR3: CASSVSPGGTQYF. In DNA, the CDR3 is TGTGCCAGCAGCGTATCTCCGGGGGGTACGCAGTATTTT.